This passage covers 25 T cell receptor beta chains from one sample sequenced in a study of CD8+ T cells in alopecia areata. RNA was isolated and reverse transcribed to cDNA, the sequencing template. TCRdb's table, derived via immunoSEQ multiplex PCR, lists solely in-frame clones and lacks some. The sample holds 95,000 to 100,000 clones; 61% are singletons and the top ten take about 16%. Treatment meaning: oral pan-JAK inhibitor, 5-10 mg twice daily. Sample: CD8+ T cells sorted from blood, taken at week 4, from a patient treated with tofacitinib. All receptors derive from a human donor with alopecia areata.

This clone occurred a few times. The chain recombines TRBV7-9 with TRBJ1-2; 7 bases match TRBD1. Germline CDR1 and CDR2: SEHNR and FQNEAQ (reference sequence). Trimming cost V 4 bases and J 4 bases; bases outside gene matches: 18. CDR3 length: 18 residues. CDR3 protein: CASSSSDRAALGAYGYTF. The CDR3 coding sequence is TGTGCCAGCAGCTCATCCGACAGGGCGGCATTGGGGGCCTATGGCTACACCTTC. Filled out from reference TRBV7-9 and TRBJ1-2, the complete variable domain reads DTGVSQNPRHKITKRGQNVTFRCDPISEHNRLYWYRQTLGQGPEFLTYFQNEAQLEKSRLLSDRFSAERPKGSFSTLEIQRTEQGDSAMYLCASSSSDRAALGAYGYTFGSGTRLTVV.

V usage is TRBV27 and J usage is TRBJ2-5; no definite D call. Between the trimmed V and J ends, which lost 6 bases and 7 bases, there was a span of 15 bases. The CDR3 loop spans 13 amino acids. CDR1 and CDR2 (germline): MNHEY, SMNVEV (reference sequence). CDR3: CASSLESLGTQYF. CDR3 bases: TGTGCCAGCAGCCTAGAGAGTCTTGGGACCCAGTACTTC.

The DNA for the CDR3 is TGTGCCAGCAGCCCTACGACAGGCGAGCAGTTCTTC. Protein: CASSPTTGEQFF. The chain combines TRBV7-3 with TRBJ2-1, with D possibly being TRBD1 (6 bases). Germline-derived CDR1 and CDR2 are SGHTA and FQGTGA. This CDR3 contains 12 residues. V was cut by 5 bases and J by 10 bases, with 12 bases left in between.

CDR3 bases: TGTGCCAGCAGCTTGGTCAGGGCCCCCTACGAGCAGTACTTC. It yields the protein CASSLVRAPYEQYF. The chain links TRBV7-9 to TRBJ2-7, with D possibly matching TRBD1 (5 bases). The CDR3 length is 14 residues. V gave up 3 bases and J gave up 2 bases, with 11 bases separating them. CDR1 SEHNR and CDR2 FQNEAQ come from the germline V gene (reference sequence). Looking up the rest from reference TRBV7-9 and TRBJ2-7 gives the full variable domain: DTGVSQNPRHKITKRGQNVTFRCDPISEHNRLYWYRQTLGQGPEFLTYFQNEAQLEKSRLLSDRFSAERPKGSFSTLEIQRTEQGDSAMYLCASSLVRAPYEQYFGPGTRLTVT.

This chain links TRBV29-1 with TRBJ2-7; tentative D call: TRBD2 (6 bases). The V end lost 1 base, the J end lost 0 bases, and 13 bases lay between the germline ends. The CDR3 is made up of 15 amino acids. CDR1 is SQVTM and CDR2 is ANQGSEA in the germline V gene. CDR3 sequence (DNA): TGCAGCGTTGAAGCCTCCGGGGACTTCTCCTACGAGCAGTACTTC. It translates to CSVEASGDFSYEQYF.

This clone was counted a few times. The chain recombines TRBV5-4 with TRBJ1-2; 7 bases align to TRBD1. In germline, CDR1 is SGHNT, CDR2 YYREEE (reference sequence). V trimming: 4 bases; J trimming: 8 bases; junction bases outside the gene matches: 20. The CDR3 has 17 amino acids. The CDR3 nucleotides are TGTGCCAGCAGCGTGGGCGGTACAGGGGCTTGGCCGAAAGGCTACACCTTC. Encoded protein: CASSVGGTGAWPKGYTF.

The chain carries TRBV5-8 and TRBJ2-5, with D tentatively TRBD1 (6 bases). The CDR3 loop spans 13 amino acids. Trimming took off 6 bases at V and 4 bases at J, with 13 bases between the two ends. In germline, CDR1 is SGHTS, CDR2 YDEGEE. CDR3 residues: CASTTGRGETQYF. For the CDR3, the DNA is TGTGCCAGCACAACAGGGCGTGGAGAGACCCAGTACTTC.

The chain employs TRBV29-1 and TRBJ2-3, with 10 bases lining up with TRBD2. V shed 6 bases, J shed 1 base, and the junction held 19 bases outside the gene matches. Germline CDR1 reads SQVTM; CDR2 reads ANQGSEA. The CDR3 loop spans 19 amino acids. The CDR3 here is CSVVPGLALPQTGTDTQYF. CDR3 nucleotide sequence: TGCAGCGTCGTCCCGGGACTAGCGCTACCTCAAACAGGCACAGATACGCAGTATTTT.

J is TRBJ2-1 and V is TRBV6-5, with 7 bases lining up with TRBD2. This CDR3 has 15 residues. Trimming removed 0 bases from V and 6 bases from J; junction bases left unmatched: 5. Germline V gene data show CDR1 as MNHEY and CDR2 as SVGAGI. The CDR3 DNA sequence: TGTGCCAGCAGTTACTCGGCGGGGGTGAGCAATGAGCAGTTCTTC. Protein sequence: CASSYSAGVSNEQFF.

The J gene is TRBJ2-1, the V gene TRBV4-3, with 9 positions matching TRBD1. The CDR3 consists of 16 residues. The germline gives CDR1 LGHNA, CDR2 YSLEER. Trimming cost V 0 bases and J 6 bases; bases outside gene matches: 6. The DNA of the CDR3 is TGCGCCAGCAGCCAAGATCCGGGGACAGGGCTCAATGAGCAGTTCTTC. Residues: CASSQDPGTGLNEQFF.

The chain employs TRBV9 and TRBJ1-6, with a possible D match to TRBD1 (5 bases). The CDR3 sequence is 16 residues long. CDR1 and CDR2 (germline): SGDLS, YYNGEE. Trimming shortened V by 0 bases and J by 7 bases, and 14 bases separated the two germline ends. The DNA for the CDR3 is TGTGCCAGCAGCGTAGGTGGAAGCCAGGGAAATTCACCCCTCCACTTT. Its translation is CASSVGGSQGNSPLHF. The whole variable domain, filled in from reference TRBV9 and TRBJ1-6, reads DSGVTQTPKHLITATGQRVTLRCSPRSGDLSVYWYQQSLDQGLQFLIQYYNGEERAKGNILERFSAQQFPDLHSELNLSSLELGDSALYFCASSVGGSQGNSPLHFGNGTRLTVT.

This sequence joins TRBV29-1 and TRBJ2-1; D is perhaps TRBD1 (5 bases). The V end lost 3 bases, the J end lost 8 bases, and 11 bases lay between the germline ends. This CDR3 comprises 12 residues. Germline CDR1 SQVTM, CDR2 ANQGSEA. This CDR3 reads CSVEQGSDEQFF. The CDR3 DNA is TGCAGCGTTGAGCAGGGATCGGATGAGCAGTTCTTC.

The chain has TRBV28 and TRBJ1-2; no clear D. V lost 3 bases, J lost 5 bases, and 16 bases lay in between. The CDR3 sequence is 15 residues long. CDR1 and CDR2 (germline): MDHEN, SYDVKM. The CDR3 spells CASSFPARRTYGYTF. CDR3 nucleotides: TGTGCCAGCAGTTTTCCAGCCAGGCGGACGTATGGCTACACCTTC.

The chain employs TRBV4-3 and TRBJ2-2, with a tentative D call TRBD1 (5 bases). The CDR3 sequence is 14 residues long. The ends were cut back, 5 bases at V and 6 bases at J, with 13 bases in the middle. The germline V gene encodes CDR1 LGHNA and CDR2 YSLEER. The CDR3 DNA reads as TGCGCCAGCAGCGACGACAGTGGGCCCGGGGAGCTGTTTTTT. This gives the protein CASSDDSGPGELFF.

The V gene is TRBV4-1, the J gene TRBJ2-5, with 10 bases lining up with TRBD2. V trimming: 0 bases; J trimming: 7 bases; junction bases outside the gene matches: 8. The CDR3 is 16 amino acids. Germline loops: CDR1 MGHRA, CDR2 YSYEKL. The CDR3 sequence is CASSQDGLAGVGTQYF. CDR3 nucleotides: TGCGCCAGCAGCCAAGATGGGCTAGCGGGAGTAGGGACCCAGTACTTC.

The rearrangement joins TRBV7-9 to TRBJ2-3; D gene uncertain. CDR1 is SEHNR, CDR2 FQNEAQ, per germline (reference sequence). The CDR3 sequence is 14 residues long. V lost 4 bases and J lost 6, with 14 bases in between. The chain's CDR3 is CASSYLLSGDTQYF. CDR3 bases: TGTGCCAGCAGCTACCTTCTGTCCGGGGATACGCAGTATTTT.

V is TRBV5-6 and J is TRBJ2-5, with TRBD1 as a possible D gene (6 bases). This CDR3 is 16 amino acids long. Per germline, CDR1 SGHDT and CDR2 YYEEEE. V lost 0 bases and J lost 2, with 14 bases in between. This CDR3 is CASSLGSGVRQETQYF. CDR3 sequence (DNA): TGTGCCAGCAGCTTGGGTTCAGGGGTTAGGCAAGAGACCCAGTACTTC.

The chain combines TRBV6-1 with TRBJ1-2, with a weak D call TRBD1 (6 bases). The germline gives CDR1 MNHNS, CDR2 SASEGT. This CDR3 is built from 11 residues. Between the trimmed V and J ends, which lost 8 bases and 8 bases, there was a span of 12 bases. CDR3 region: CASGTGIGYTF. As DNA, the CDR3 is TGTGCCAGCGGAACAGGGATAGGCTACACCTTC.

CDR3 DNA: TGTGCCAGCAGCTACCGTTATAACTCCTACAATGAGCAGTTCTTC. Encoded protein: CASSYRYNSYNEQFF. V gene TRBV11-2 combines with J gene TRBJ2-1; no definite D call. Trimming left V 4 bases short and J 0 bases short, with 10 bases between. CDR3 length equals 15 residues. CDR1 and CDR2 (germline): SGHAT, FQNNGV. Drawing the rest from reference TRBV11-2 and TRBJ2-1, the complete variable domain is EAGVAQSPRYKIIEKRQSVAFWCNPISGHATLYWYQQILGQGPKLLIQFQNNGVVDDSQLPKDRFSAERLKGVDSTLKIQPAKLEDSAVYLCASSYRYNSYNEQFFGPGTRLTVL.

The chain couples TRBV10-3 to TRBJ2-7, with unresolved D. The CDR3 covers 11 residues. V was shortened by 0 bases and J by 6 bases, with 3 bases between the two germline ends. Germline V CDR1 and CDR2: ENHRY, SYGVKD. The CDR3 loop reads CAISESTEQYF. The CDR3 nucleotides read TGTGCCATCAGTGAGTCGACCGAGCAGTACTTC.

This chain links TRBV4-1 with TRBJ2-1; 10 bases align to TRBD2. The junction had 5 bases not matched to a gene; V was cut back by 1 base and J by 2 bases. The CDR3 runs to 17 residues. Germline V gene sequence: CDR1 MGHRA, CDR2 YSYEKL. CDR3 sequence: CASSQALAGGTYNEQFF. DNA for the CDR3: TGCGCCAGCAGCCAAGCGTTAGCGGGAGGAACCTACAATGAGCAGTTCTTC.

The chain combines TRBV27 with TRBJ2-5, with D possibly being TRBD1 or TRBD2 (5 bases each). Germline CDR1 and CDR2: MNHEY and SMNVEV (reference sequence). The CDR3 sequence is 13 residues long. Trimming cost V 2 bases and J 5 bases, with 9 bases left between them. CDR3: CASSLQGRETQYF. CDR3 sequence (DNA): TGTGCCAGCAGTTTACAGGGACGGGAGACCCAGTACTTC.

The DNA of the CDR3 is TGTGCCAGCAGTCTCGGGCGGGGCACTGAAGCTTTCTTT. Its protein is CASSLGRGTEAFF. This chain uses TRBV6-5 with TRBJ1-1; D ambiguous. Germline CDR1 and CDR2: MNHEY and SVGAGI. The CDR3 has 13 amino acids. The germline V and J ends were trimmed by 5 bases and 4 bases, with 11 bases remaining between them.

The sample holds one count of this clone. The chain carries TRBV28 and TRBJ1-5; 8 nucleotides line up with TRBD1. J was trimmed by 0 bases and V by 7 bases; bases with no gene match: 8. The CDR3 consists of 16 residues. From germline, CDR1 is MDHEN and CDR2 SYDVKM. The CDR3 loop is CASNPTGEDSNQPQHF. The CDR3 DNA reads as TGTGCCAGCAACCCGACAGGGGAGGATAGCAATCAGCCCCAGCATTTT.

V usage is TRBV6-4 and J usage is TRBJ2-1, with TRBD2 matching 7 bases. The CDR3 contains 15 residues. V dropped 0 bases and J dropped 6; count of bases not matched to a gene: 5. CDR1 MRHNA and CDR2 SNTAGT come from the germline V gene. CDR3: CASSDSAGVGNEQFF. In DNA form, the CDR3 reads TGTGCCAGCAGTGACTCGGCGGGAGTCGGCAATGAGCAGTTCTTC.